The 8 T cell receptor beta chains listed next were all sequenced from one sample in a study of blood T cells in healthy people across ages. Using a J-beta primer mix together with a sample-barcoded 5' primer, a second PCR was run for 7 to 11 cycles. A single record per CDR3 protein comes from TCRdb applying MiXCR to the 5' RACE reads. The sample includes more than 550,000 distinct CDR3 sequences, around a fifth of them seen just once. Material for sequencing was blood. These receptors all stem from a man between 65 and 79 years old in good health.

The V gene is TRBV5-1, the J gene TRBJ2-1; the D is unclear. The CDR3 sequence is 13 residues long. Between the trimmed V and J ends, which lost 0 bases and 6 bases, there was a span of 7 bases. From germline, CDR1 is SGHRS and CDR2 YFSETQ. CDR3 protein: CASSLGYSNEQFF. The CDR3 DNA is TGCGCCAGCAGCTTGGGGTATAGCAATGAGCAGTTCTTC.

The V call is TRBV4-1, the J call TRBJ2-5; 7 bases align to TRBD2. V dropped 1 base and J dropped 4; count of bases not matched to a gene: 12. CDR1 MGHRA and CDR2 YSYEKL come from the germline V gene. This CDR3 region has 17 residues. In DNA form, the CDR3 reads TGCGCCAGCAGCCAAGTATTGAGTCTAGCGGAAAGAGAGACCCAGTACTTC. Translation gives CASSQVLSLAERETQYF.

This clonotype was recorded a few times. The gene calls are TRBV7-3 and TRBJ2-5; 9 nucleotides agree with TRBD2. The end of the DNA is better explained by TRBJ2-1, so the J call may be wrong. Germline V gives CDR1 SGHTA, CDR2 FQGTGA. The CDR3 length is 14 residues. The CDR3, as DNA: TGTGCCAGCAGCTTAGCGGGAGGGTGGGATGAGCAGTTCTTC. It specifies CASSLAGGWDEQFF.

This clonotype has only a few counts. One end of the junction varies from germline; a read error may be responsible. J is TRBJ2-1 and V is TRBV5-1; 7 nucleotides match TRBD2. Germline V gives CDR1 SGHRS, CDR2 YFSETQ. The CDR3 sequence is 15 residues long. The CDR3 region is CASSLGTTTYNEQFF. As DNA, the CDR3 is TGCGCCAGCAGTTTGGGGACTACTACCTACAATGAGCAGTTCTTC.

The J gene is TRBJ1-1, the V gene TRBV18; a possible D gene is TRBD1 (5 bases). In germline, CDR1 is KGHSH, CDR2 LQKENI. This CDR3 region has 13 residues. Trimming removed 1 base from V and 9 bases from J, with 12 bases in between. CDR3 DNA: TGTGCCAGCTCACCACTAGGGACCTCTCAAGCTTTCTTT. Translated: CASSPLGTSQAFF.

The chain uses TRBV6-5 and TRBJ2-5; D is perhaps TRBD2 (5 bases). The tail of the sequence fits TRBJ2-7 better, so the J call may be wrong. This CDR3 spans 14 amino acids. CDR1 MNHEY and CDR2 SVGAGI come from the germline V gene. Here the CDR3 reads CASSSTGDTHEQYF. In DNA form, the CDR3 reads TGTGCCAGCAGTTCAACCGGGGATACCCACGAGCAGTACTTC.

Comments on this clonotype: In this CDR3 the conserved last residue, phenylalanine or tryptophan, is missing, so a read error is likely. The DNA is left out, because the CDR3 cannot be placed on it with certainty; the CDR3 is given as TCRdb lists it. The rearrangement links TRBV6-2 or TRBV6-3 to TRBJ2-5; the table's TRBD1 call for D was not verified on the DNA. The CDR3 adds up to 13 amino acids, both ends counted. Looked up from germline, CDR1 is MNHEY and CDR2 is SVGEGT. CDR3 region: CASSLRGSYEQYV.

The chain combines TRBV12-3 or TRBV12-4 with TRBJ2-5; D uncertain. The germline V and J ends were trimmed by 5 bases and 0 bases, with 13 bases remaining between them. This CDR3 comprises 15 residues. CDR3 amino acids: CASSRGVVDQETQYF. The CDR3 DNA reads TGTGCCAGCAGTCGTGGGGTCGTGGACCAAGAGACCCAGTACTTC.